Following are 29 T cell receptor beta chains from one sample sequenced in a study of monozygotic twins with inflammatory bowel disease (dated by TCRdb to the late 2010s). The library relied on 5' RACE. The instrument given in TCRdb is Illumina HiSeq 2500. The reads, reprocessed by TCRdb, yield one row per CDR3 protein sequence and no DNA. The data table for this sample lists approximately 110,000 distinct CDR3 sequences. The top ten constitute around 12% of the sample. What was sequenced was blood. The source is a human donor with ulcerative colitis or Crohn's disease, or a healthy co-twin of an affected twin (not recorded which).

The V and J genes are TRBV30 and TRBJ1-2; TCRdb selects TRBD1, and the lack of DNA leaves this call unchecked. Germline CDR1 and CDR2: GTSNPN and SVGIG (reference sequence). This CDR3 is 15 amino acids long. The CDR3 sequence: CAWSVGTGGVKGYTF.

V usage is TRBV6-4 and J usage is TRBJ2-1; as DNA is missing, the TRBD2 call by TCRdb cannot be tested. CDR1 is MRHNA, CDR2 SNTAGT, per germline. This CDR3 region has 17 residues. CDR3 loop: CASSDGAGGPPYNEQFF.

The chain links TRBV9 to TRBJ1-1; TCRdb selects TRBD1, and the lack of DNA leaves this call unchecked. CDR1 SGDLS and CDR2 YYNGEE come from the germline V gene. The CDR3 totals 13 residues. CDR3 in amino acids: CASSIDGAVEAFF.

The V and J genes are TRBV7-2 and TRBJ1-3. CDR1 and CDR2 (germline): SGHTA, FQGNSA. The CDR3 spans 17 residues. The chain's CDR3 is CASSLVWQDISGNTIYF.

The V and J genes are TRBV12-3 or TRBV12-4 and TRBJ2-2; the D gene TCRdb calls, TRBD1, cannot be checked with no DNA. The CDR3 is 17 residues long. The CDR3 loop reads CASSQASGGQNTGELFF.

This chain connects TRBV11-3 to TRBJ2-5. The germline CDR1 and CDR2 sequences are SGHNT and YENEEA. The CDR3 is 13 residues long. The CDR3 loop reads CASSPGYQETQYF. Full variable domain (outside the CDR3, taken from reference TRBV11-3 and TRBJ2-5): EAGVVQSPRYKIIEKKQPVAFWCNPISGHNTLYWYLQNLGQGPELLIRYENEEAVDDSQLPKDRFSAERLKGVDSTLKIQPAELGDSAVYLCASSPGYQETQYFGPGTRLLVL.

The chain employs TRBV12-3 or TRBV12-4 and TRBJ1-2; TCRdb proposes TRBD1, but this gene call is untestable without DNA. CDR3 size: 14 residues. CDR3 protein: CASRAYRVDYGYTF.

CDR3 protein: CASSLLEPYEQYF. This chain links TRBV27 with TRBJ2-7. Germline V gives CDR1 MNHEY, CDR2 SMNVEV (reference sequence). This CDR3 has 13 residues.

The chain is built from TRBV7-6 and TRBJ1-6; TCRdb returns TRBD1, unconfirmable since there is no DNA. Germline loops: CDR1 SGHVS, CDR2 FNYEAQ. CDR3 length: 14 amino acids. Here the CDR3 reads CASSLGRNSYPLHF.

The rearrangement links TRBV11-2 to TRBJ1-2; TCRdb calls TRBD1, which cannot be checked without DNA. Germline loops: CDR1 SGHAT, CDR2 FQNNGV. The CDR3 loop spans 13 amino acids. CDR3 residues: CASSLNRDYGYTF.

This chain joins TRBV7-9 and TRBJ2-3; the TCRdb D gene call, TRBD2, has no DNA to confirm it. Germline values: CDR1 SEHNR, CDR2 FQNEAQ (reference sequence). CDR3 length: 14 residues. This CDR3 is CASSLRGAMYTQYF. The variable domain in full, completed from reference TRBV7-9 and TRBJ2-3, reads DTGVSQNPRHKITKRGQNVTFRCDPISEHNRLYWYRQTLGQGPEFLTYFQNEAQLEKSRLLSDRFSAERPKGSFSTLEIQRTEQGDSAMYLCASSLRGAMYTQYFGPGTRLTVL.

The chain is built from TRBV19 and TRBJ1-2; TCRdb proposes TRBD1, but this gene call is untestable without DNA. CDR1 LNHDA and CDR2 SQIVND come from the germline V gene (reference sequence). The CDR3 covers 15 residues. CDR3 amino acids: CASSIADREGYGYTF.

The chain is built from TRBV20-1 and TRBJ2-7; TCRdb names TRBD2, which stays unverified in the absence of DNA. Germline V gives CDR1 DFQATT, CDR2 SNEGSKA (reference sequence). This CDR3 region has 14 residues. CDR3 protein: CSAHRTSGGYEQYF.

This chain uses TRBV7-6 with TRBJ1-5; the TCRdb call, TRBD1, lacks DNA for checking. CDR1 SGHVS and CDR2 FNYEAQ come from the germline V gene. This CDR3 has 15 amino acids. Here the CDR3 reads CASSRGQGAWQPQHF.

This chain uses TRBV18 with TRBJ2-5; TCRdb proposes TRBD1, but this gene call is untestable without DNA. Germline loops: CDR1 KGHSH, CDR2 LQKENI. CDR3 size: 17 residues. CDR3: CASSPRIGQGPWETQYF.

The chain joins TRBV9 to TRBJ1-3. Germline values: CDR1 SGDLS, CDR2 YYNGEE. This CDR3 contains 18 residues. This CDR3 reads CASSIPRDSIPSGNTIYF.

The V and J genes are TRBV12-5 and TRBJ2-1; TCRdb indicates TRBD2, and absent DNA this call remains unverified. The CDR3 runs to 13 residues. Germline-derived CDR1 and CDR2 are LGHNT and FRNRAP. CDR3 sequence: CASGLGLDNEQFF.

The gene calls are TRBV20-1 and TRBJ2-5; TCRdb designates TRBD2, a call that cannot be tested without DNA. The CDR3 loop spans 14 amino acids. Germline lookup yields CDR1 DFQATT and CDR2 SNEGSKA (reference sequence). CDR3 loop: CSARDGGEAETQYF.

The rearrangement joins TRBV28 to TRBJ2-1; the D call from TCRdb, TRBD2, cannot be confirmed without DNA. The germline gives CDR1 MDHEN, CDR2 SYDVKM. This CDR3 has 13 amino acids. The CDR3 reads CASRPGPPNEQFF.

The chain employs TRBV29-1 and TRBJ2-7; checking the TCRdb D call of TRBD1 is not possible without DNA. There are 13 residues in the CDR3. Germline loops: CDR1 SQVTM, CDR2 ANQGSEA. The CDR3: CSAGTGSSYEQYF.

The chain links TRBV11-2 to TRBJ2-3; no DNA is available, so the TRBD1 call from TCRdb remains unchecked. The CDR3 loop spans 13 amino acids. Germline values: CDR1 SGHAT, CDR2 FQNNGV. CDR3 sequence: CASRNPGTDTQYF.

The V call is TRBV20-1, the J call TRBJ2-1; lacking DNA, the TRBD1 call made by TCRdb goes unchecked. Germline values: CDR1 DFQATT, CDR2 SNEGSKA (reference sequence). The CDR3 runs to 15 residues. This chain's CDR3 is CSAGKPGREYNEQFF.

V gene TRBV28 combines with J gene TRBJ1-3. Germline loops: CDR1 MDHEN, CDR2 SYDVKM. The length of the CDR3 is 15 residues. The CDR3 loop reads CASSPSRLSGNTIYF.

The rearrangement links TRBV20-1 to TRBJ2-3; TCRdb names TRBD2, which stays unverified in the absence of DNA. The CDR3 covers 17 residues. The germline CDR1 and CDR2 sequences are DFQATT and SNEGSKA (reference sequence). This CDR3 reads CSARDLGASGGRNTQYF.

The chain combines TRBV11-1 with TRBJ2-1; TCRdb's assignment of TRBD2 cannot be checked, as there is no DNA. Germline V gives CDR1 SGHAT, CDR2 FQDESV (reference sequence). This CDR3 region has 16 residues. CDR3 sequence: CASSLKILAGYNEQFF.

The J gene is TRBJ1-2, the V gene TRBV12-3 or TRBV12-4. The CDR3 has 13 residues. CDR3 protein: CASSRRPSDGYTF.

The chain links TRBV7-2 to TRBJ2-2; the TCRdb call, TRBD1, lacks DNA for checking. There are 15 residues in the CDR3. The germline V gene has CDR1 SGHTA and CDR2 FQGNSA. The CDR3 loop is CASSLFKGGTGELFF.

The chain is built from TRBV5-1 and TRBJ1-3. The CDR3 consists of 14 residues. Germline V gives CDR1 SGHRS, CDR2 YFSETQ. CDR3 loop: CASSLGASGNTIYF.

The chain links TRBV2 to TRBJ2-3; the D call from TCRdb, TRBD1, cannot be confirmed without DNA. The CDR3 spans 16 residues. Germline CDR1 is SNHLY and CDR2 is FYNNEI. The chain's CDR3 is CASSEQVTGGVQTQYF. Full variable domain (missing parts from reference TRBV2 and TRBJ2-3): EPEVTQTPSHQVTQMGQEVILRCVPISNHLYFYWYRQILGQKVEFLVSFYNNEISEKSEIFDDQFSVERPDGSNFTLKIRSTKLEDSAMYFCASSEQVTGGVQTQYFGPGTRLTVL.